This entry describes one TCR delta chain. This CDR3 has 19 residues. Germline V CDR1 and CDR2: TSWWSYY, QGS. V lost 4 bases and J lost 1; bases outside the gene matches: 17. With CATT, TCRdb re-called clones from the PCR reads. In the table there are about 6,100 delta-chain clones, roughly a tenth of which are singletons. The record originates from a study of human gamma delta and Vdelta1 T cells. This clonotype was sampled from a human donor in good health. Sequences were obtained from naive CD27+ Vdelta1 gamma-delta T cells from blood. The chain uses TRDV1 and TRDJ1, with 8 positions matching TRDD3. The CDR3 bases are TGTGCTCTTGGGGGACTCAACGAAAGGGTACTGGGGGCCACCGATAAACTCATCTTT. The encoded protein is CALGGLNERVLGATDKLIF.